The 5 T cell receptor beta chains below were found in one sample sequenced in a study of vaccination and CD4 T cells after COVID-19. The Oncomine TCR Beta short-read assay sequenced DNA from cultured CD4+ T cells. TCRdb itself ran the PCR reads through MiXCR, one entry per CDR3 protein. The table records 2,000 to 3,000 distinct CDR3 sequences, about 24% of them present only once. The treatment: roughly 11-day PBMC culture with coronavirus spike peptide pools or control peptides (ViraFEST assay). These receptors' targets are unknown. The source was CD4+ T cells from blood, cultured in vitro, collected after SARS-CoV-2 vaccination. These TCRs come from a human donor who had recovered from COVID-19.

CDR3 nucleotides: TGTGCCATCAGTGAGTCGGGGCGCACAGATACGCAGTATTTT. Its translation: CAISESGRTDTQYF. This chain joins TRBV10-3 and TRBJ2-3; the D gene is possibly TRBD1 (5 bases). Between the trimmed V and J ends, which lost 0 bases and 1 base, there was a span of 5 bases. The CDR3 has 14 residues. Germline CDR1 is ENHRY and CDR2 is SYGVKD.

The chain employs TRBV6-2 or TRBV6-3 and TRBJ2-1; D is perhaps TRBD2 (5 bases). The V end lost 2 bases, the J end lost 9 bases, and 14 bases lay between the germline ends. The CDR3 runs 14 residues. Germline values: CDR1 MNHEY, CDR2 SVGEGT. CDR3 bases: TGTGCCAGCAGTTACGAGGTACGGGAAGGTGAGCAGTTCTTC. It is translated as CASSYEVREGEQFF.

By its share, this clonotype is medium-sized. This sequence joins TRBV29-1 and TRBJ2-7; a weak D match, TRBD2 (5 bases). Germline CDR1 is SQVTM and CDR2 is ANQGSEA. The CDR3 is 11 residues long. Trimming took off 4 bases at V and 1 base at J, with 5 bases between the two ends. CDR3 DNA: TGCAGCGTTGCGGGGTCCTACGAGCAGTACTTC. This gives the protein CSVAGSYEQYF.

The V gene is TRBV11-1, the J gene TRBJ2-7, with 11 bases identical to TRBD2. This CDR3 spans 16 amino acids. V was clipped by 2 bases and J by 3 bases; unmatched bases: 6. Germline V gene sequence: CDR1 SGHAT, CDR2 FQDESV (reference sequence). The CDR3 reads CASSLLGTSGNYEQYF. The CDR3, as DNA: TGTGCCAGCAGCTTATTAGGGACTAGCGGCAACTACGAGCAGTACTTC.

In this sample, this clonotype is medium-sized. The CDR3 spells CSTTPWGGGNQPQHF. The CDR3 DNA reads TGCAGTACAACCCCATGGGGAGGGGGTAATCAGCCCCAGCATTTT. The V and J genes are TRBV20-1 and TRBJ1-5, with a weak D call TRBD1 (6 bases). Per germline, CDR1 DFQATT and CDR2 SNEGSKA (reference sequence). The CDR3 sequence is 15 residues long. Deletions cut 8 bases from V and 4 bases from J, with 21 bases between.